This note documents a single TCR beta chain sequence. Its antigen is currently unknown. The data stem from a study of CD8 T cells in ankylosing spondylitis. Study-wide findings and caveats: Seven to nine highly homologous variants formed a TCR beta motif that appeared characteristic of ankylosing spondylitis blood.

TCRdb fed the 5' RACE reads into MiXCR, producing one record per CDR3 protein. Among about 220,000 distinct CDR3 sequences listed, approximately 7.3% were seen once. Germline V gives CDR1 MDHEN, CDR2 SYDVKM. This CDR3 has 18 amino acids. The V and J ends lost 3 bases and 5 bases respectively, with 25 bases between them. The specimen was blood, either unsorted or a sorted T cell fraction (not recorded which). V and J are TRBV28 and TRBJ2-5; D is unclear. The receptor comes from a male donor with ankylosing spondylitis. DNA for the CDR3: TGTGCCAGCAGTTTCCGAAACACCCGTTACCTCCTCGGGGAGACCCAGTACTTC. It translates to CASSFRNTRYLLGETQYF.